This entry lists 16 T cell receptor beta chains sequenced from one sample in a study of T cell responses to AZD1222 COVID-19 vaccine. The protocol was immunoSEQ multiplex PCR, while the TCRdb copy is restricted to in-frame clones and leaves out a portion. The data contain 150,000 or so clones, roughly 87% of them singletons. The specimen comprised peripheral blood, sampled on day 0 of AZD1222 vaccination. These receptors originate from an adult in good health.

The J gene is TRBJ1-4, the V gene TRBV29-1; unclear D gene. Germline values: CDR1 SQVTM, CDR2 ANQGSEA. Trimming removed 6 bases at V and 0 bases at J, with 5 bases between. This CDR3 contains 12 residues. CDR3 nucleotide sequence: TGCAGCGTGTATGCAACTAATGAAAAACTGTTTTTT. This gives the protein CSVYATNEKLFF.

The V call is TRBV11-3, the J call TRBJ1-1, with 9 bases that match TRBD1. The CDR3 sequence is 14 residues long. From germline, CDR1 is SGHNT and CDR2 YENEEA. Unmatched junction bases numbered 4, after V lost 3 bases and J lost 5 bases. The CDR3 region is CASSFTGGSTEAFF. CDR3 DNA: TGTGCCAGCAGCTTTACAGGGGGCTCGACTGAAGCTTTCTTT.

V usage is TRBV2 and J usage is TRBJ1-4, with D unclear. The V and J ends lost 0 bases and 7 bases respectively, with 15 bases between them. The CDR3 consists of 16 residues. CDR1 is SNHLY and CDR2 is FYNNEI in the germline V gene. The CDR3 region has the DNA TGTGCCAGCAGTGAAGCGAGGGTAGCAGGATTTGAAAAACTGTTTTTT. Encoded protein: CASSEARVAGFEKLFF.

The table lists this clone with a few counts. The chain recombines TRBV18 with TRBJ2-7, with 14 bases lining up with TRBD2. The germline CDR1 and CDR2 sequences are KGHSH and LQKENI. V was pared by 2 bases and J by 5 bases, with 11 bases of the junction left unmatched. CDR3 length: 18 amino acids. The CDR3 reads CASSPRGLAGGGSHEQYF. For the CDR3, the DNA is TGTGCCAGCTCACCAAGAGGACTAGCGGGAGGAGGATCCCACGAGCAGTACTTC.

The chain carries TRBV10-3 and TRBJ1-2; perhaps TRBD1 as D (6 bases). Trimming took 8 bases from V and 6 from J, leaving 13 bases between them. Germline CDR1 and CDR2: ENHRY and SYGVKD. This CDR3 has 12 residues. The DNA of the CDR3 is TGTGCCATCTCACAGGGAGTGGATGGCTACACCTTC. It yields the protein CAISQGVDGYTF.

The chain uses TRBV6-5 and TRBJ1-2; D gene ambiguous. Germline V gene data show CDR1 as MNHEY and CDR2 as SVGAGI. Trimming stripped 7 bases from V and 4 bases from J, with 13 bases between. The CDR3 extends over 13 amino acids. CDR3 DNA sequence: TGTGCCAGCATGAGTGTCGGGGTCTATGGCTACACCTTC. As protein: CASMSVGVYGYTF.

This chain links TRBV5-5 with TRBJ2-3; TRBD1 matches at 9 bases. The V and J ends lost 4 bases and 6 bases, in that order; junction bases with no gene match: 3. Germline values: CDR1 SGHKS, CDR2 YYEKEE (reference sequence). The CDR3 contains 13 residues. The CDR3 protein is CASSQDRGDTQYF. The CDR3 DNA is TGTGCCAGCAGCCAGGACAGGGGCGATACGCAGTATTTT. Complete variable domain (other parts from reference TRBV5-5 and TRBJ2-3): DAGVTQSPTHLIKTRGQQVTLRCSPISGHKSVSWYQQVLGQGPQFIFQYYEKEERGRGNFPDRFSARQFPNYSSELNVNALLLGDSALYLCASSQDRGDTQYFGPGTRLTVL.

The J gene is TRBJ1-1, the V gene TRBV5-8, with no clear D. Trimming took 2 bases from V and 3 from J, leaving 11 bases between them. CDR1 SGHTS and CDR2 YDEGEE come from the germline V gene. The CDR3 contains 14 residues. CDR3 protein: CASSFGGIYTEAFF. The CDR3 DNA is TGTGCCAGCAGCTTTGGCGGCATATACACTGAAGCTTTCTTT.

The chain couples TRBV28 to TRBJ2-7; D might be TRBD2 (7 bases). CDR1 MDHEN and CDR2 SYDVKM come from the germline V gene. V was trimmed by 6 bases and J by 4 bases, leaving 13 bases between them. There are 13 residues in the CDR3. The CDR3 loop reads CASSEGGGYEQYF. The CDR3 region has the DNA TGTGCCAGCAGCGAGGGGGGGGGTTACGAGCAGTACTTC. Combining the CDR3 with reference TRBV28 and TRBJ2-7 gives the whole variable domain DVKVTQSSRYLVKRTGEKVFLECVQDMDHENMFWYRQDPGLGLRLIYFSYDVKMKEKGDIPEGYSVSREKKERFSLILESASTNQTSMYLCASSEGGGYEQYFGPGTRLTVT.

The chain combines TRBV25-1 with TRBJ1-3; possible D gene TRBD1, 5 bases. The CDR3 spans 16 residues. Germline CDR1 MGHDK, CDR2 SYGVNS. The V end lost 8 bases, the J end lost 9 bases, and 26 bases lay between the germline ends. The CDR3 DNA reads TGTGCCAGCTCTCCCTACAGGAACCCTTTACGTAGCACCATATATTTT. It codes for CASSPYRNPLRSTIYF.

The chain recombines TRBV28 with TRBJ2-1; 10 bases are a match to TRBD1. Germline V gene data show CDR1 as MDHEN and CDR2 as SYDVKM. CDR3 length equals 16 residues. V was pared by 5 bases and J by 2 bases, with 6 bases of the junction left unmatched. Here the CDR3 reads CASSPDRGNTYNEQFF. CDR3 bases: TGTGCCAGCAGTCCGGACAGGGGGAACACCTACAATGAGCAGTTCTTC.

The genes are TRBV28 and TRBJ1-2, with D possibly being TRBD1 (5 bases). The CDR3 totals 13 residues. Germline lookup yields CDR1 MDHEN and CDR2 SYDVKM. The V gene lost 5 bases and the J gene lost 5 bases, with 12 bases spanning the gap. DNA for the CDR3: TGTGCCAGCAGTCTTGGGTCAGGGTATGGCTACACCTTC. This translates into CASSLGSGYGYTF.

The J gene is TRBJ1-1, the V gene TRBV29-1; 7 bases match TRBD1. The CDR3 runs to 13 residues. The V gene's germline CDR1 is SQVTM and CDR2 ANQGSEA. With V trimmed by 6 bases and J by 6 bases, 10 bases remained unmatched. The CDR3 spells CSVRKQGLAEAFF. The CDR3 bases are TGCAGCGTAAGAAAACAGGGGTTGGCTGAAGCTTTCTTT. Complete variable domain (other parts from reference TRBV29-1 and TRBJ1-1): SAVISQKPSRDICQRGTSLTIQCQVDSQVTMMFWYRQQPGQSLTLIATANQGSEATYESGFVIDKFPISRPNLTFSTLTVSNMSPEDSSIYLCSVRKQGLAEAFFGQGTRLTVV.

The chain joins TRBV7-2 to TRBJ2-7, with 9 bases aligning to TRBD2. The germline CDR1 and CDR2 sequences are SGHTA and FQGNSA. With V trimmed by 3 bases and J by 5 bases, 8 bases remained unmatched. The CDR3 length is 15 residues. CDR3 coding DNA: TGTGCCAGCAGCTTCAGGGGACTAGCTGAGGACGAGCAGTACTTC. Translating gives CASSFRGLAEDEQYF.

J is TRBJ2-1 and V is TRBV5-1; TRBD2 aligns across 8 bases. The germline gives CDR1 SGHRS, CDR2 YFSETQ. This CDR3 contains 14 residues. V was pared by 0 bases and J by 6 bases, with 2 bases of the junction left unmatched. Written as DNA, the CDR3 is TGCGCCAGCAGCTTGGCTAGCGGGCTCAATGAGCAGTTCTTC. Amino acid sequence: CASSLASGLNEQFF.

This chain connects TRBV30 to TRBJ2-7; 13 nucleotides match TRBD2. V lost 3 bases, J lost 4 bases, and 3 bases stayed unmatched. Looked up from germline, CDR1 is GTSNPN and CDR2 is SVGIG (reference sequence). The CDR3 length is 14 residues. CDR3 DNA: TGTGCCTGGAGACGACTAGCGGGGGGATACGAGCAGTACTTC. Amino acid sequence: CAWRRLAGGYEQYF.